These 32 T cell receptor beta chains came from one sample sequenced in a study of cytomegalovirus exposure and HLA in healthy donors. This PCR relied on a set of 60 Vbeta primers and 13 Jbeta primers. Only in-frame clones appear in the TCRdb table, and some are missing; sequencing was by immunoSEQ multiplex PCR. Among fewer than 120,000 clones, roughly 78% were seen once, and the ten largest hold approximately 1.3%. The specimen sequenced was PBMCs. These receptors all stem from a woman in her 30s in good health and CMV-seronegative.

V usage is TRBV7-7 and J usage is TRBJ2-2; D uncertain. The CDR3 runs to 14 residues. Germline lookup yields CDR1 SSHAT and CDR2 FNYEAQ (reference sequence). This chain's CDR3 is CASSPSLGTGELFF. For the CDR3, the DNA is TGTGCTAGCTCTCCGTCCCTCGGCACCGGGGAGCTGTTTTTT. The whole variable domain, filled in from reference TRBV7-7 and TRBJ2-2, reads GAGVSQSPRYKVTKRGQDVTLRCDPISSHATLYWYQQALGQGPEFLTYFNYEAQPDKSGLPSDRFSAERPEGSISTLTIQRTEQRDSAMYRCASSPSLGTGELFFGEGSRLTVL.

This clone was counted only a few times. The genes are TRBV4-1 and TRBJ1-3; no reliable D call. Germline CDR1 and CDR2: MGHRA and YSYEKL. The CDR3 spans 16 residues. Trimming cost V 0 bases and J 0 bases, with 9 bases left between them. This chain's CDR3 is CASSQEGESSGNTIYF. The CDR3 DNA reads as TGCGCCAGCAGCCAAGAGGGAGAATCCTCTGGAAACACCATATATTTT.

This clone is a singleton in its sample. J is TRBJ2-7 and V is TRBV7-2, with 8 bases lining up with TRBD2. The CDR3 is 15 residues long. V lost 2 bases and J lost 1; bases outside the gene matches: 4. CDR1 and CDR2 from the germline V gene are SGHTA and FQGNSA. This chain's CDR3 is CASSLSTSGSYEQYF. The CDR3, as DNA: TGTGCCAGCAGCTTATCTACTAGCGGTTCCTACGAGCAGTACTTC.

The gene calls are TRBV7-2 and TRBJ1-6; 7 bases fit TRBD1. Germline V gives CDR1 SGHTA, CDR2 FQGNSA. The CDR3 length is 16 residues. The J segment lost 9 bases and the V segment lost 2 bases, leaving 10 bases of the junction unmatched. CDR3 nucleotide sequence: TGTGCCAGCAGCTTAAATGACAGGGCTTCGATTTCACCCCTCCACTTT. It specifies CASSLNDRASISPLHF.

The CDR3 sequence is CASTPGSPRGEQYF. The CDR3 DNA reads as TGTGCCAGCACACCAGGTTCGCCTCGCGGGGAGCAGTACTTC. V usage is TRBV6-6 and J usage is TRBJ2-7, with a weak D call TRBD2 (5 bases). This CDR3 is 14 amino acids long. V was cut by 7 bases and J by 7 bases, with 20 bases left in between. Per germline, CDR1 MNHNY and CDR2 SVGAGI (reference sequence).

The chain employs TRBV5-4 and TRBJ2-2, with D possibly being TRBD2 (5 bases). This CDR3 spans 16 amino acids. Trimming took off 4 bases at V and 6 bases at J, with 19 bases between the two ends. Germline-derived CDR1 and CDR2 are SGHNT and YYREEE (reference sequence). The CDR3 nucleotides read TGTGCCAGCAGCCATTCGGCGGACGGAGGCTCCGGGGAGCTGTTTTTT. It specifies CASSHSADGGSGELFF.

This clone has only one observation. The chain carries TRBV11-2 and TRBJ2-3; 8 bases fit TRBD2. Germline CDR1 and CDR2: SGHAT and FQNNGV. The J segment lost 4 bases and the V segment lost 5 bases, leaving 8 bases of the junction unmatched. This CDR3 is built from 15 residues. The CDR3 sequence is CASSPSGLDADTQYF. DNA for the CDR3: TGTGCCAGCAGCCCTAGCGGGCTGGACGCAGATACGCAGTATTTT.

The V call is TRBV7-9, the J call TRBJ2-1; TRBD2 matches at 9 bases. CDR1 is SEHNR and CDR2 is FQNEAQ in the germline V gene (reference sequence). With V trimmed by 0 bases and J by 9 bases, 6 bases remained unmatched. The CDR3 is made up of 15 amino acids. CDR3 in amino acids: CASSLASGSGFEQFF. The CDR3 nucleotides read TGTGCCAGCAGCTTAGCTAGCGGGAGTGGATTTGAGCAGTTCTTC.

The V call is TRBV7-9, the J call TRBJ2-7, with 7 positions matching TRBD1. Losses at the gene ends were 5 bases for V and 4 bases for J; bases not matched to a gene: 5. The germline V gene encodes CDR1 SEHNR and CDR2 FQNEAQ (reference sequence). This CDR3 contains 13 residues. CDR3 protein: CASSDGTEYEQYF. The DNA of the CDR3 is TGTGCCAGCAGCGACGGGACAGAATACGAGCAGTACTTC.

The J gene is TRBJ2-5, the V gene TRBV5-8; 12 nucleotides match TRBD2. The germline gives CDR1 SGHTS, CDR2 YDEGEE. J lost 2 bases, V lost 4 bases, and 12 bases had no gene match. This CDR3 is built from 18 residues. Written as DNA, the CDR3 is TGTGCCAGCAGCGGCTCCATACTAGCGGGGGGTTATCAAGAGACCCAGTACTTC. As protein: CASSGSILAGGYQETQYF.

J is TRBJ2-7 and V is TRBV19, with 9 positions matching TRBD1. V lost 2 bases and J lost 3; bases outside the gene matches: 5. CDR3 size: 15 residues. Per germline, CDR1 LNHDA and CDR2 SQIVND (reference sequence). The chain's CDR3 is CASSIYPTGGYEQYF. In DNA, the CDR3 is TGTGCCAGTAGTATATACCCGACAGGGGGCTACGAGCAGTACTTC.

This chain connects TRBV5-1 to TRBJ2-7; TRBD1 matches at 8 bases. V lost 0 bases and J lost 4; bases outside the gene matches: 6. The CDR3 has 15 residues. Germline V CDR1 and CDR2: SGHRS, YFSETQ. The CDR3, as DNA: TGCGCCAGCAGCTTGGCCCAGGGGGCTCGGTACGAGCAGTACTTC. The encoded protein is CASSLAQGARYEQYF.

J is TRBJ1-1 and V is TRBV6-1; tentatively, D is TRBD1 (5 bases). Germline CDR1 reads MNHNS; CDR2 reads SASEGT. V lost 3 bases, J lost 1 base, and 15 bases lay in between. The CDR3 has 16 residues. The DNA of the CDR3 is TGTGCCAGCAGTGACCGCCTTATGGGGGGGAACACTGAAGCTTTCTTT. Amino acids: CASSDRLMGGNTEAFF.

For the CDR3, the DNA is TGTGCCAGCAGCTTAGATTCGGGACAGGGCAATGAGCAGTTCTTC. Protein: CASSLDSGQGNEQFF. The gene calls are TRBV7-3 and TRBJ2-1; 9 positions match TRBD1. The CDR3 has 15 residues. J lost 6 bases, V lost 2 bases, and 5 bases had no gene match. CDR1 is SGHTA and CDR2 is FQGTGA in the germline V gene. Full variable domain (missing parts from reference TRBV7-3 and TRBJ2-1): GAGVSQTPSNKVTEKGKYVELRCDPISGHTALYWYRQSLGQGPEFLIYFQGTGAADDSGLPNDRFFAVRPEGSVSTLKIQRTERGDSAVYLCASSLDSGQGNEQFFGPGTRLTVL.

V usage is TRBV27 and J usage is TRBJ2-7; no definite D call. From germline, CDR1 is MNHEY and CDR2 SMNVEV (reference sequence). The V gene lost 6 bases and the J gene lost 1 base, with 4 bases spanning the gap. This CDR3 comprises 11 residues. In DNA, the CDR3 is TGTGCCAGCAGGAGTTCCTACGAGCAGTACTTC. It yields the protein CASRSSYEQYF.

The CDR3 DNA reads TGCGCCAGCAGCCAAGGAAGCGGGAGGGCGTACAATGAGCAGTTCTTC. This gives the protein CASSQGSGRAYNEQFF. The chain combines TRBV4-3 with TRBJ2-1, with 10 positions matching TRBD2. The CDR3 totals 16 residues. V shed 1 base and J 4 bases; nucleotides not matched to a gene: 4. Per germline, CDR1 LGHNA and CDR2 YSLEER.

This clone was seen only once. The genes are TRBV28 and TRBJ2-7; 12 bases align to TRBD2. After removal of 6 bases from V and 5 bases from J, the junction contained 5 bases not matched to a gene. The CDR3 consists of 14 residues. The germline gives CDR1 MDHEN, CDR2 SYDVKM. CDR3 loop: CASRASGRENEQYF. The CDR3 coding sequence is TGTGCCAGCAGGGCTAGCGGGAGGGAAAACGAGCAGTACTTC.

The V call is TRBV6-4, the J call TRBJ2-1, with 12 positions matching TRBD2. Germline CDR1 reads MRHNA; CDR2 reads SNTAGT. This CDR3 contains 15 residues. Trimming took 0 bases from V and 6 from J; bases not matched to a gene: 0. Here the CDR3 DNA reads TGTGCCAGCAGTGACTCGACTAGCGGGAGCAATGAGCAGTTCTTC. Translating gives CASSDSTSGSNEQFF.

The chain has TRBV6-5 and TRBJ2-3, with D possibly matching TRBD1 (6 bases). Germline loops: CDR1 MNHEY, CDR2 SVGAGI. The CDR3 has 14 residues. Trimming took 2 bases from V and 2 from J, leaving 8 bases between them. The CDR3 reads CASSYGGHTDTQYF. CDR3 sequence (DNA): TGTGCCAGCAGTTACGGGGGCCACACAGATACGCAGTATTTT.

The chain uses TRBV7-9 and TRBJ1-3; D not resolved. Germline CDR1 is SEHNR and CDR2 is FQNEAQ (reference sequence). The CDR3 length is 16 residues. Trimming stripped 3 bases from V and 0 bases from J, with 12 bases between. The CDR3 loop reads CASSLSGQSSGNTIYF. The CDR3 DNA sequence: TGTGCCAGCAGCTTGAGCGGCCAGAGCTCTGGAAACACCATATATTTT.

This chain uses TRBV5-1 with TRBJ2-1, with a possible D match to TRBD2 (7 bases). CDR1 and CDR2 (germline): SGHRS, YFSETQ. The ends were cut back, 0 bases at V and 3 bases at J, with 25 bases in the middle. The CDR3 runs 20 residues. In nucleotides, the CDR3 is TGCGCCAGCAGCTTGGCCGGACACTGGGACACCCGGGAGGACTACAATGAGCAGTTCTTC. It specifies CASSLAGHWDTREDYNEQFF. Drawing the rest from reference TRBV5-1 and TRBJ2-1, the complete variable domain is KAGVTQTPRYLIKTRGQQVTLSCSPISGHRSVSWYQQTPGQGLQFLFEYFSETQRNKGNFPGRFSGRQFSNSRSEMNVSTLELGDSALYLCASSLAGHWDTREDYNEQFFGPGTRLTVL.

This clone was counted only a few times. This chain connects TRBV6-1 to TRBJ2-3, with D unclear. Germline loops: CDR1 MNHNS, CDR2 SASEGT. Trimming pared 3 bases from V and 0 bases from J, leaving 7 bases between. This CDR3 has 14 residues. The CDR3 reads CASSDRGSTDTQYF. The CDR3 nucleotides read TGTGCCAGCAGTGATCGCGGCAGCACAGATACGCAGTATTTT.

The chain recombines TRBV7-2 with TRBJ2-3; TRBD1 matches 7 bases. CDR3 length: 15 residues. Germline loops: CDR1 SGHTA, CDR2 FQGNSA. V trimming: 2 bases; J trimming: 2 bases; junction bases outside the gene matches: 4. CDR3 nucleotide sequence: TGTGCCAGCAGCTTACAGGGACAGTACACAGATACGCAGTATTTT. It specifies CASSLQGQYTDTQYF. The full variable domain, its missing parts supplied by reference TRBV7-2 and TRBJ2-3, is GAGVSQSPSNKVTEKGKDVELRCDPISGHTALYWYRQSLGQGLEFLIYFQGNSAPDKSGLPSDRFSAERTGGSVSTLTIQRTQQEDSAVYLCASSLQGQYTDTQYFGPGTRLTVL.

This CDR3 is CASSSYGGNYEQYF. In nucleotides, the CDR3 is TGTGCCAGCAGCTCTTATGGAGGGAACTACGAGCAGTACTTC. V gene TRBV13 combines with J gene TRBJ2-7; D is perhaps TRBD2 (6 bases). V lost 4 bases and J 3 bases, leaving 13 bases between the germline ends. Per the germline V gene, CDR1 is PRHDT and CDR2 is FYEKMQ (reference sequence). The CDR3 is made up of 14 amino acids.

The chain links TRBV5-5 to TRBJ2-7; the match to TRBD2 covers 7 bases. CDR1 is SGHKS, CDR2 YYEKEE, per germline (reference sequence). The CDR3 runs to 16 residues. With 4 bases clipped from V and 3 bases from J, the junction kept 13 bases outside the gene matches. The CDR3 sequence is CASSPQTSLPGYEQYF. The CDR3 DNA reads as TGTGCCAGCAGCCCACAGACTAGCCTGCCAGGCTACGAGCAGTACTTC.

This chain joins TRBV5-6 and TRBJ2-1; no reliable D call. The length of the CDR3 is 14 residues. CDR1 SGHDT and CDR2 YYEEEE come from the germline V gene. V lost 6 bases to trimming and J lost 2 bases, with 12 bases between them. The CDR3: CASTFTRTYNEQFF. The CDR3 bases are TGTGCCAGCACCTTTACCAGAACCTACAATGAGCAGTTCTTC.

A few counts support this clone. The chain is built from TRBV5-1 and TRBJ2-1; D is unresolved. Germline loops: CDR1 SGHRS, CDR2 YFSETQ. CDR3 size: 14 residues. The V gene lost 2 bases and the J gene lost 7 bases, with 13 bases spanning the gap. The chain's CDR3 is CASSFSGPKNEQFF. The CDR3 DNA reads as TGCGCCAGCAGCTTCTCTGGGCCCAAGAATGAGCAGTTCTTC.

This chain links TRBV5-1 with TRBJ2-1; maybe TRBD2 (6 bases). CDR3 length equals 14 residues. Trimming left V 4 bases short and J 6 bases short, with 14 bases between. CDR1 and CDR2 from the germline V gene are SGHRS and YFSETQ. The CDR3 DNA sequence: TGCGCCAGCAGCCCCAAGACTAGTGCCAATGAGCAGTTCTTC. As protein: CASSPKTSANEQFF.

This sequence joins TRBV23-1 and TRBJ2-1, with TRBD1 matching 12 bases. TRBV23-1 is reported as an ORF; its role is uncertain. CDR3 length equals 19 residues. J was trimmed by 0 bases and V by 0 bases; bases with no gene match: 6. The CDR3 loop reads CASSQSGQGARSSYNEQFF. DNA for the CDR3: TGCGCCAGCAGTCAATCGGGACAGGGGGCAAGAAGCTCCTACAATGAGCAGTTCTTC.

V is TRBV7-9 and J is TRBJ2-3; a weak D match, TRBD2 (6 bases). The V end was cut by 1 base, the J end by 2 bases, with 13 bases between. Germline lookup yields CDR1 SEHNR and CDR2 FQNEAQ (reference sequence). The CDR3 consists of 16 residues. The CDR3: CASSLDVGGATDTQYF. The DNA for the CDR3 is TGTGCCAGCAGCTTAGATGTGGGCGGGGCCACAGATACGCAGTATTTT.

The CDR3 coding sequence is TGTGCCAGCAGTTTAGGGGGCTATTATGAGTACTTC. Protein sequence: CASSLGGYYEYF. The rearrangement links TRBV28 to TRBJ2-7; perhaps TRBD1 as D (6 bases). Germline V gene lookup returns CDR1 MDHEN and CDR2 SYDVKM. Trimming removed 2 bases from V and 11 bases from J, with 13 bases in between. This CDR3 has 12 residues.

The chain combines TRBV9 with TRBJ2-7; maybe TRBD2 (8 bases). Looked up from germline, CDR1 is SGDLS and CDR2 is YYNGEE. This CDR3 comprises 14 residues. V was cut by 7 bases and J by 5 bases, with 19 bases left in between. The CDR3: CASDREGAGNEQYF. The CDR3 region has the DNA TGTGCCAGCGACCGGGAGGGGGCGGGGAACGAGCAGTACTTC.